The next 14 T cell receptor beta chains were all read from a single sample in a study of T cells in Graves' hyperthyroidism and ophthalmopathy. RNA transcripts yielded amplified TCR beta CDR3 regions. HTBI primers were the set used in a first-round RT-PCR of the TCR CDR3. One entry per CDR3 protein, called by TCRdb with MiXCR from the multiplex PCR reads. This repertoire shows about 530,000 distinct CDR3 sequences, roughly 18% found once; its top ten account for 15% to 20%. Input material: blood. The source of these receptors is a woman between 18 and 29 years old with Graves' ophthalmopathy.

The V and J genes are TRBV30 and TRBJ1-6; D gene uncertain. Trimming left V 3 bases short and J 0 bases short, with 3 bases between. From germline, CDR1 is GTSNPN and CDR2 SVGIG (reference sequence). This CDR3 spans 13 amino acids. The DNA for the CDR3 is TGTGCCTGGAGCCCCTCCTATAATTCACCCCTCCACTTT. Its translation is CAWSPSYNSPLHF.

The gene calls are TRBV2 and TRBJ1-5; TRBD1 aligns across 7 bases. Trimming took 1 base from V and 7 from J; bases not matched to a gene: 4. Germline loops: CDR1 SNHLY, CDR2 FYNNEI. The CDR3 runs to 14 residues. CDR3 amino acids: CASSEDRGRQPQHF. The CDR3 DNA reads as TGTGCCAGCAGTGAAGACAGGGGCAGGCAGCCCCAGCATTTT.

The chain carries TRBV29-1 and TRBJ2-2; perhaps D is TRBD1 or TRBD2 (5 bases each). The CDR3 length is 17 residues. Germline CDR1 and CDR2: SQVTM and ANQGSEA. V was clipped by 6 bases and J by 3 bases, with 23 bases between them. CDR3 nucleotides: TGCAGCGTCAAAGGGTCAGAAAGGGACGTGGACACCGGGGAGCTGTTTTTT. Protein sequence: CSVKGSERDVDTGELFF.

V and J are TRBV7-9 and TRBJ2-2, with TRBD1 matching 7 bases. The CDR3 length is 16 residues. Losses at the gene ends were 5 bases for V and 3 bases for J; bases not matched to a gene: 9. CDR1 SEHNR and CDR2 FQNEAQ come from the germline V gene (reference sequence). DNA of the CDR3: TGTGCCAGCAGCGACCGCACAGGGGCGGACACCGGGGAGCTGTTTTTT. The encoded protein is CASSDRTGADTGELFF.

This clonotype was counted ten times or more. The V gene is TRBV28, the J gene TRBJ1-2; D remains unclear. Germline CDR1 MDHEN, CDR2 SYDVKM. The V and J ends lost 5 bases and 0 bases respectively, with 13 bases between them. The CDR3 is 15 residues long. DNA for the CDR3: TGTGCCAGCAGTAAGGAGGCCGCCCCTAACTATGGCTACACCTTC. As protein: CASSKEAAPNYGYTF.

This clonotype was counted at least ten times. The chain is built from TRBV29-1 and TRBJ1-1; D is unresolved. V was cut by 6 bases and J by 0 bases, with 11 bases left in between. From germline, CDR1 is SQVTM and CDR2 ANQGSEA. This CDR3 is 13 amino acids long. The CDR3 DNA follows: TGCAGCGTCAACGGTAGGATGAACACTGAAGCTTTCTTT. This sequence encodes CSVNGRMNTEAFF.

The CDR3 coding sequence is TGCAGTGCGAGCCCTTCGTCTGGGGCCAACGTCCTGACTTTC. Translated, it gives CSASPSSGANVLTF. This rearrangement joins TRBV20-1 to TRBJ2-6; D gene unclear. This CDR3 region has 14 residues. CDR1 DFQATT and CDR2 SNEGSKA come from the germline V gene (reference sequence). V gave up 6 bases and J gave up 1 base, with 10 bases separating them.

In its sample, this clonotype was seen many times. This sequence joins TRBV7-2 and TRBJ2-2, with D maybe TRBD1 (5 bases). Germline-derived CDR1 and CDR2 are SGHTA and FQGNSA. The CDR3 runs 14 residues. V was shortened by 10 bases and J by 0 bases, with 12 bases between the two germline ends. This CDR3 is CATSQGPNTGELFF. The CDR3 nucleotides read TGTGCCACCTCTCAGGGCCCGAACACCGGGGAGCTGTTTTTT. The entire variable domain, with the rest obtained from reference TRBV7-2 and TRBJ2-2, is as follows: GAGVSQSPSNKVTEKGKDVELRCDPISGHTALYWYRQSLGQGLEFLIYFQGNSAPDKSGLPSDRFSAERTGGSVSTLTIQRTQQEDSAVYLCATSQGPNTGELFFGEGSRLTVL.

There are a few counts of this clonotype. This chain joins TRBV10-3 and TRBJ2-3; no clear D gene. From germline, CDR1 is ENHRY and CDR2 SYGVKD. The CDR3 is made up of 12 amino acids. V dropped 2 bases and J dropped 9 bases, with 9 bases sitting between them. This CDR3 reads CAISERARTQYF. CDR3 in DNA: TGTGCCATCAGTGAGCGGGCAAGGACGCAGTATTTT.

This chain connects TRBV24-1 to TRBJ1-2; D is ambiguous. The germline gives CDR1 KGHDR, CDR2 SFDVKD. V lost 2 bases, J lost 2 bases, and 8 bases lay in between. The CDR3 is made up of 14 amino acids. The DNA of the CDR3 is TGTGCCACCAGTGATTGGACTGAGAACTATGGCTACACCTTC. Encoded protein: CATSDWTENYGYTF.

In its sample, this clonotype was seen a few times. The V call is TRBV19, the J call TRBJ1-1, with 7 bases lining up with TRBD1. The CDR3 has 15 residues. CDR1 is LNHDA and CDR2 is SQIVND in the germline V gene (reference sequence). The V segment lost 5 bases and the J segment 0 bases; nucleotides outside the gene matches: 6. In DNA form, the CDR3 reads TGTGCCAGTAGTCCCCAGGGGGTTATGAACACTGAAGCTTTCTTT. Translated, it gives CASSPQGVMNTEAFF.

This clonotype showed up many times. This chain connects TRBV28 to TRBJ2-5; D is perhaps TRBD1 (5 bases). In germline, CDR1 is MDHEN, CDR2 SYDVKM. With 5 bases removed from V and 2 bases from J, the gap between germline ends came to 9 bases. This CDR3 is 13 amino acids long. CDR3 DNA: TGTGCCAGCAGTCAACAGGAACAAGAGACCCAGTACTTC. Translating gives CASSQQEQETQYF.

This clonotype was detected many times. The CDR3 region has the DNA TGTTCAGCAGTGGCCTACAATGAGCAGTTCTTC. Translated, it gives CSAVAYNEQFF. The chain recombines TRBV30 with TRBJ2-1; D unresolved. This CDR3 region has 11 residues. Germline V gives CDR1 GTSNPN, CDR2 SVGIG (reference sequence).

Ten or more counts support this clonotype. Written as DNA, the CDR3 is TGTGCCAGCAGCCAGGGGGTTCCAAACTATGGCTACACCTTC. It yields the protein CASSQGVPNYGYTF. This chain uses TRBV6-1 with TRBJ1-2, with TRBD1 matching over 7 bases. V trimming: 6 bases; J trimming: 2 bases; junction bases outside the gene matches: 6. The CDR3 runs 14 residues. Germline values: CDR1 MNHNS, CDR2 SASEGT.